This T cell receptor (beta chain) is from a study of OX40 agonist ivuxolimab in advanced cancers. Germline V gene data show CDR1 as SEHNR and CDR2 as FQNEAQ (reference sequence). V lost 5 bases and J lost 8, with 15 bases in between. CDR3 size: 13 residues. Baseline was the first blood sampling point, followed by cycle 4 day 1 and cycle 7 day 1. Findings and caveats of the study: At 0.1-3.0 mg/kg, partial responders had clonal expansion among the lowest observed.

Only in-frame clones appear in the TCRdb table, and some are missing; sequencing was by immunoSEQ multiplex PCR. The table lists about 79,000 clones, around 82% of them singletons. Turning to this clone: Its antigen remains unidentified.

The receptor comes from an adult with an advanced solid tumor such as melanoma, head and neck, liver or kidney cancer. The source material was CD4+ or CD8+ T cells sorted from blood, sampled in a trial of the OX40 agonist ivuxolimab. The rearrangement links TRBV7-9 to TRBJ1-2; D perhaps matches TRBD1 (5 bases). CDR3 sequence reads: CASSLTGRVGYTF. For the CDR3, the DNA is TGTGCCAGCAGCCTCACAGGACGGGTAGGCTACACCTTC.